This is a list of T cell receptor beta chains from one sample in a study of cytomegalovirus exposure and HLA in healthy donors. Clones were read by immunoSEQ multiplex PCR, and TCRdb kept only the in-frame ones, dropping some. The sample consists of around 150,000 clones, roughly 80% of them appearing once. Material for sequencing was PBMCs. The receptors stem from a male donor in good health and CMV-seronegative. CDR3s include the opening cysteine and the closing phenylalanine or tryptophan. The order of the fields is D gene, V gene, J gene, clone size, CDR3 DNA, CDR3 protein. D genes are given only for firm matches. Clone size is shown for a subset of rows, as once, few, many or a class of expanded clone.

>NA|TRBV19|TRBJ2-3|once
TGTGCCAGTAGTGCCTCGACTAGTCCAGATACGCAGTATTTT
CASSASTSPDTQYF
>TRBD2|TRBV11-1|TRBJ2-2|NA
TGTGCCAGCAGCCCTGCGGGACTAGCGGGGGGCTCCAACACCGGGGAGCTGTTTTTT
CASSPAGLAGGSNTGELFF
>NA|TRBV11-2|TRBJ2-1|NA
TGTGCCAGCAGCCCAGTGACAGGAGGCTCCTACAATGAGCAGTTCTTC
CASSPVTGGSYNEQFF
>TRBD1|TRBV18|TRBJ1-6|NA
TGTGCCAGCTCACCCCGAGGACAGGGGTTCGGTAATTCACCCCTCCACTTT
CASSPRGQGFGNSPLHF
>TRBD1|TRBV27|TRBJ2-7|NA
TGTGCCAGCAGTTCCCTCTTTGAATTCCGGGACAGGGGCTACGAGCAGTACTTC
CASSSLFEFRDRGYEQYF
>TRBD1|TRBV15|TRBJ1-1|few
TGTGCCACCAGCCGGGGACAGGGGCCCTTAATGAACACTGAAGCTTTCTTT
CATSRGQGPLMNTEAFF
>TRBD2|TRBV6-1|TRBJ2-7|NA
TGTGCCACCAAGCCCCTTCTGACTAGCTCTGGCGAGCAGTACTTC
CATKPLLTSSGEQYF
>TRBD1|TRBV13|TRBJ2-7|NA
TGTGCCAGCAGCTTAGCCAGGGGGTACTACGAGCAGTACTTC
CASSLARGYYEQYF
>NA|TRBV7-3|TRBJ1-1|few
TGTGCCAGCAGCTTACGCGGGGTTCGGGGTACTGAAGCTTTCTTT
CASSLRGVRGTEAFF
>TRBD2|TRBV30|TRBJ2-3|NA
TGTGCCTGGGTTAGCGGGAAATTCACAGATACGCAGTATTTT
CAWVSGKFTDTQYF
>TRBD1|TRBV6-1|TRBJ1-1|NA
TGTGCCAGCAGTGGACACGACAGGGGACCTTGGGGCACTGAAGCTTTCTTT
CASSGHDRGPWGTEAFF
>NA|TRBV2|TRBJ2-5|NA
TGTGCCAGCAGATCAGGGGCGCAAGAGACCCAGTACTTC
CASRSGAQETQYF
>NA|TRBV4-3|TRBJ1-2|once
TGCGCCAGCAGCCAAGATCGGGGGAATACGGCGCAAGGCTACACCTTC
CASSQDRGNTAQGYTF
>TRBD1|TRBV19|TRBJ1-4|few
TGTGCCAGTAGCAGCACCGGGACAGTAGAAAAACTGTTTTTT
CASSSTGTVEKLFF
>TRBD2|TRBV6-5|TRBJ2-3|NA
TGTGCCAGCAGTAACCCGCTAGCGGGGACAGATACACAGTATTTT
CASSNPLAGTDTQYF
>NA|TRBV11-2|TRBJ2-1|few
TGTGCCAGCAGCAAGGGGTATGATAATGAGCAGTTCTTC
CASSKGYDNEQFF
>NA|TRBV7-9|TRBJ2-7|NA
TGTGCCAGCAGCCAGGTGCAGGCGCCCTACGAGCAGTACTTC
CASSQVQAPYEQYF
>TRBD2|TRBV5-1|TRBJ2-7|NA
TGCGCCAGCAGCTTGGGGGGACTAGCGGCCTCCTACGAGCAGTACTTC
CASSLGGLAASYEQYF
>TRBD1|TRBV29-1|TRBJ2-1|NA
TGCAGCGTTGCGGGCCCCCATCGGGACAGGGATCCCTACAATGAGCAGTTCTTC
CSVAGPHRDRDPYNEQFF
>TRBD1|TRBV11-2|TRBJ2-7|NA
TGTGCCAGCAGCTTAAGGGGGCTGCCCCAAACCTACGAGCAGTACTTC
CASSLRGLPQTYEQYF